This record covers a single TCR beta chain. The CDR3 loop spans 14 amino acids. Germline values: CDR1 MNHEY, CDR2 SMNVEV (reference sequence). J gave up 4 bases and V 4 bases, and 3 bases lay outside the gene matches. Measured with immunoSEQ multiplex PCR; TCRdb has only the in-frame clones, and not every one. The data hold about 170,000 clones, with about 86% observed a single time. The data originate from a study of blood T cell repertoires in COVID-19. This chain connects TRBV27 to TRBJ1-3; the match to TRBD1 covers 8 bases. The origin of this receptor is a man between 18 and 35 years old with active or convalescent COVID-19. The sequencing input was peripheral blood. The DNA for the CDR3 is TGTGCCAGCAGTTCCGACAGGGGCGGAAACACCATATATTTT. Protein: CASSSDRGGNTIYF.